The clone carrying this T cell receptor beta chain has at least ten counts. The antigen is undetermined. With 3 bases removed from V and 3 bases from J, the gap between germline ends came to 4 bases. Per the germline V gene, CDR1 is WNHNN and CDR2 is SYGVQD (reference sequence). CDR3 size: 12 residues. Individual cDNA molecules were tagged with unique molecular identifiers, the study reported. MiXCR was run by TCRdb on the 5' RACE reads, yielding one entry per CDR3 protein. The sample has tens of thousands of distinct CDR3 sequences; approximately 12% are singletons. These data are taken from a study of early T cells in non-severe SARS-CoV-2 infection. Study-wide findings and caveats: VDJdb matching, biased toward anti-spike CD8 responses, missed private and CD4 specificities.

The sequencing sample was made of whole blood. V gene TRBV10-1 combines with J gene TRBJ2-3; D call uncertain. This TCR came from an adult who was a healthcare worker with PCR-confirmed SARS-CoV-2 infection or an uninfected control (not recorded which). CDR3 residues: CASSERTDTQYF. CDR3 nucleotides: TGCGCCAGCAGTGAAAGGACAGATACGCAGTATTTT.